These 32 T cell receptor beta chains were sequenced from one sample in a study of identical twins. TCRdb called the 5' RACE reads again in MiXCR, with one record for every CDR3 protein. The sample shows approximately 250,000 distinct CDR3 sequences, over 5% of them seen only once. These data were likewise used in another study, on T cells expressing NK-cell markers.

The sample taken for sequencing was CD8+ T cells sorted from blood. These receptors came from a woman in her late teens or twenties in good health.

The chain is built from TRBV3-1 and TRBJ2-3; D is perhaps TRBD1 (7 bases). V lost 0 bases and J 0 bases, leaving 10 bases between the germline ends. CDR3 length: 16 amino acids. The V gene's germline CDR1 is LGHDT and CDR2 YNNKEL (reference sequence). CDR3 nucleotide sequence: TGTGCCAGCAGCCAAGAGGAGGGGGCAAGCACAGATACGCAGTATTTT. Protein: CASSQEEGASTDTQYF.

This clonotype was observed a few times. The chain uses TRBV4-3 and TRBJ1-5; unclear D gene. The ends were cut back, 0 bases at V and 4 bases at J, with 16 bases in the middle. There are 17 residues in the CDR3. CDR1 LGHNA and CDR2 YSLEER come from the germline V gene. The DNA of the CDR3 is TGCGCCAGCAGCCAAGATCTTGCAACAGTAAGTAATCAGCCCCAGCATTTT. Its translation is CASSQDLATVSNQPQHF.

This clonotype has ten or more counts. Here the CDR3 DNA reads TGTGCCAGCAGTCGCACTAGCGGGGCTTACAATGAGCAGTTCTTC. This codes for CASSRTSGAYNEQFF. V and J are TRBV6-2 or TRBV6-3 and TRBJ2-1; 10 bases agree with TRBD2. V trimming: 5 bases; J trimming: 4 bases; junction bases outside the gene matches: 5. The germline CDR1 and CDR2 sequences are MNHEY and SVGEGT. The CDR3 extends over 15 amino acids.

This clonotype was counted ten times or more. This chain connects TRBV7-6 to TRBJ1-5; D not resolved. The CDR3 is 13 residues long. The V gene's germline CDR1 is SGHVS and CDR2 FNYEAQ. The V end lost 0 bases, the J end lost 4 bases, and 4 bases lay between the germline ends. CDR3 sequence: CASSLATNQPQHF. CDR3 in DNA: TGTGCCAGCAGCTTAGCGACGAATCAGCCCCAGCATTTT.

This rearrangement joins TRBV6-1 to TRBJ1-5; D is undetermined. CDR1 and CDR2 (germline): MNHNS, SASEGT. Between the trimmed V and J ends, which lost 7 bases and 7 bases, there was a span of 14 bases. This CDR3 has 13 amino acids. CDR3 loop: CASTPDLWQPQHF. Written as DNA, the CDR3 is TGTGCCAGCACTCCGGACCTTTGGCAGCCCCAGCATTTT.

This clonotype was picked up many times. V gene TRBV7-9 combines with J gene TRBJ2-7, with unresolved D. Trimming cost V 1 base and J 4 bases, with 8 bases left between them. This CDR3 contains 13 residues. Germline-derived CDR1 and CDR2 are SEHNR and FQNEAQ (reference sequence). CDR3 loop: CASSLGGKYEQYF. Here the CDR3 DNA reads TGTGCCAGCAGCTTAGGTGGCAAATACGAGCAGTACTTC.

This clonotype has only a few counts. The chain has TRBV4-3 and TRBJ2-2; 10 nucleotides line up with TRBD1. This CDR3 contains 16 residues. With V trimmed by 0 bases and J by 4 bases, 2 bases remained unmatched. Germline loops: CDR1 LGHNA, CDR2 YSLEER. DNA for the CDR3: TGCGCCAGCAGCCAAGATAGGGACAGGGGCACCGGGGAGCTGTTTTTT. Amino acid sequence: CASSQDRDRGTGELFF.

This clonotype was detected a few times. The V call is TRBV27, the J call TRBJ2-5; TRBD2 might be the D (6 bases). With 6 bases removed from V and 9 bases from J, the gap between germline ends came to 23 bases. CDR1 is MNHEY and CDR2 is SMNVEV in the germline V gene (reference sequence). The CDR3 loop spans 15 amino acids. The CDR3, as DNA: TGTGCCAGCAGACCCCCGGCTAGCGCCTCGGGGGCCCAGTACTTC. This sequence encodes CASRPPASASGAQYF.

This clonotype was seen more than once but under ten times. This sequence joins TRBV13 and TRBJ1-2; D gene unclear. From germline, CDR1 is PRHDT and CDR2 FYEKMQ (reference sequence). The CDR3 length is 18 residues. The germline V and J ends were trimmed by 6 bases and 0 bases, with 23 bases remaining between them. Here the CDR3 DNA reads TGTGCCAGCAGTCCCACAGCGGGCCTCCCGTCGGCTAACTATGGCTACACCTTC. This gives the protein CASSPTAGLPSANYGYTF.

This clonotype was seen many times. The rearrangement links TRBV6-5 to TRBJ1-1; TRBD1 is a possible D gene (5 bases). This CDR3 region has 12 residues. Germline assignment: CDR1 MNHEY and CDR2 SVGAGI. V was shortened by 8 bases and J by 4 bases, with 11 bases between the two germline ends. The CDR3, as DNA: TGTGCCAGCTTTGGAGGGACCACTGAAGCTTTCTTT. It codes for CASFGGTTEAFF.

Ten or more counts support this clonotype. The J gene is TRBJ2-7, the V gene TRBV5-6; 10 nucleotides line up with TRBD1. Germline assignment: CDR1 SGHDT and CDR2 YYEEEE. CDR3 size: 12 residues. V trimming: 4 bases; J trimming: 10 bases; junction bases outside the gene matches: 5. As DNA, the CDR3 is TGTGCCAGCAGCGAGGGACAGGGGAGACAGTACTTC. Protein sequence: CASSEGQGRQYF.

This clonotype was found a few times. The V gene is TRBV29-1, the J gene TRBJ1-5, with D tentatively TRBD1 (6 bases). Germline-derived CDR1 and CDR2 are SQVTM and ANQGSEA. The V end was cut by 4 bases, the J end by 5 bases, with 15 bases between. This CDR3 is 14 amino acids long. The chain's CDR3 is CSVATGKVDQPQHF. The CDR3 DNA follows: TGCAGCGTTGCAACAGGGAAGGTTGATCAGCCCCAGCATTTT.

This clonotype has only a few counts. The chain couples TRBV29-1 to TRBJ2-7; the D call may be TRBD1 or TRBD2 (6 bases each). CDR3 size: 13 residues. Germline CDR1 is SQVTM and CDR2 is ANQGSEA. V lost 5 bases to trimming and J lost 7 bases, with 18 bases between them. Here the CDR3 DNA reads TGCAGCGTTTCCGGGACGGGGGCGCTGGAGCAGTACTTC. Its translation: CSVSGTGALEQYF.

This clonotype was counted between two and nine times. The J gene is TRBJ2-1, the V gene TRBV5-1; TRBD2 matches 8 bases. The CDR3 is 18 residues long. V gave up 4 bases and J gave up 4 bases; unmatched junction bases: 16. Germline CDR1 is SGHRS and CDR2 is YFSETQ. The CDR3 loop reads CASSPLGGQREYYNEQFF. For the CDR3, the DNA is TGCGCCAGCAGCCCTCTCGGGGGCCAGCGGGAGTATTACAATGAGCAGTTCTTC.

This clonotype was detected a few times. In DNA, the CDR3 is TGTGCCAGCAGAGGGGGGACAGACCAAGAGACCCAGTACTTC. Protein sequence: CASRGGTDQETQYF. The V call is TRBV13, the J call TRBJ2-5, with D possibly TRBD1 on 7 matching bases. This CDR3 comprises 14 residues. Germline CDR1 is PRHDT and CDR2 is FYEKMQ (reference sequence). The ends were cut back, 6 bases at V and 0 bases at J, with 11 bases in the middle. Full variable domain (missing parts from reference TRBV13 and TRBJ2-5): AAGVIQSPRHLIKEKRETATLKCYPIPRHDTVYWYQQGPGQDPQFLISFYEKMQSDKGSIPDRFSAQQFSDYHSELNMSSLELGDSALYFCASRGGTDQETQYFGPGTRLLVL.

This clonotype showed up just a few times. The genes are TRBV11-2 and TRBJ2-2; no definite D call. The CDR3 spans 17 residues. Germline loops: CDR1 SGHAT, CDR2 FQNNGV. V lost 4 bases to trimming and J lost 1 base, with 16 bases between them. CDR3 sequence: CASSSPPWSVNTGELFF. CDR3 DNA sequence: TGTGCCAGCAGCTCCCCCCCCTGGTCGGTGAACACCGGGGAGCTGTTTTTT.

The genes are TRBV20-1 and TRBJ2-3; weak D call: TRBD1 (9 bases). The CDR3 contains 20 residues. The V end was cut by 4 bases, the J end by 4 bases, with 33 bases between. Per germline, CDR1 DFQATT and CDR2 SNEGSKA (reference sequence). The CDR3 DNA follows: TGCAGTGCTATTTCAACGGGACAGGGTGCTAGCGGGCCGCCTTCAGATACGCAGTATTTT. It encodes CSAISTGQGASGPPSDTQYF.

This clonotype was observed a handful of times. This chain links TRBV7-9 with TRBJ2-1, with D tentatively TRBD1 or TRBD2 (5 bases each). V was cut by 3 bases and J by 6 bases, with 9 bases left in between. The CDR3 covers 13 residues. Germline V CDR1 and CDR2: SEHNR, FQNEAQ (reference sequence). CDR3: CASSFSGRNEQFF. DNA of the CDR3: TGTGCCAGCAGCTTCTCGGGGCGCAATGAGCAGTTCTTC. The full variable domain, rest sourced from reference TRBV7-9 and TRBJ2-1, is DTGVSQNPRHKITKRGQNVTFRCDPISEHNRLYWYRQTLGQGPEFLTYFQNEAQLEKSRLLSDRFSAERPKGSFSTLEIQRTEQGDSAMYLCASSFSGRNEQFFGPGTRLTVL.

In this sample, this clonotype turned up many times. The CDR3 DNA sequence: TGTGCCAGCAAACCGGGACCTCAAGAGACCCAGTACTTC. Translation gives CASKPGPQETQYF. The chain is built from TRBV2 and TRBJ2-5, with D perhaps matching TRBD1 or TRBD2 (5 bases each). V was cut by 7 bases and J by 2 bases, with 11 bases left in between. The V gene's germline CDR1 is SNHLY and CDR2 FYNNEI. The CDR3 is 13 residues long.

This clonotype was found a few times. The chain links TRBV27 to TRBJ2-3; 9 positions match TRBD2. Germline CDR1 reads MNHEY; CDR2 reads SMNVEV (reference sequence). The length of the CDR3 is 14 residues. After removal of 3 bases from V and 6 bases from J, the junction contained 4 bases not matched to a gene. CDR3 sequence (DNA): TGTGCCAGCAGTTTTATAGCGGGAGTGGATACGCAGTATTTT. Translated, it gives CASSFIAGVDTQYF.

This clonotype showed up many times. The genes are TRBV29-1 and TRBJ2-2; D remains unclear. This CDR3 comprises 15 residues. Per the germline V gene, CDR1 is SQVTM and CDR2 is ANQGSEA. V was pared by 6 bases and J by 6 bases, with 20 bases between. CDR3 DNA: TGCAGCGTGTACGGTCCCGAGAAATATTCCGGGGAGCTGTTTTTT. Amino acid sequence: CSVYGPEKYSGELFF.

This clonotype was seen a handful of times. This chain uses TRBV20-1 with TRBJ2-1; 7 bases agree with TRBD1. Per the germline V gene, CDR1 is DFQATT and CDR2 is SNEGSKA (reference sequence). Germline trimming cut 3 bases from V and 8 bases from J; bases unmatched to any gene: 7. CDR3 size: 13 residues. Here the CDR3 DNA reads TGCAGTGCTAGTGACAGGGTTTTCCATGAGCAGTTCTTC. Translation gives CSASDRVFHEQFF.

The V gene is TRBV7-9, the J gene TRBJ1-4; 8 bases fit TRBD1. The junction had 3 bases not matched to a gene; V was cut back by 5 bases and J by 4 bases. The CDR3 has 14 amino acids. In germline, CDR1 is SEHNR, CDR2 FQNEAQ (reference sequence). The CDR3 DNA reads as TGTGCCAGCAGCCCAGGGGGCCGTAATGAAAAACTGTTTTTT. Its translation is CASSPGGRNEKLFF. The full variable domain, its missing parts supplied by reference TRBV7-9 and TRBJ1-4, is DTGVSQNPRHKITKRGQNVTFRCDPISEHNRLYWYRQTLGQGPEFLTYFQNEAQLEKSRLLSDRFSAERPKGSFSTLEIQRTEQGDSAMYLCASSPGGRNEKLFFGSGTQLSVL.

This clonotype was found many times. This chain uses TRBV12-3 or TRBV12-4 with TRBJ1-1, with D hard to call. The CDR3 is 14 amino acids. The V end lost 1 base, the J end lost 4 bases, and 10 bases lay between the germline ends. The CDR3 nucleotides read TGTGCCAGCAGTTTAGGGGCGCGGGGCACTGAAGCTTTCTTT. Encoded protein: CASSLGARGTEAFF.

This rearrangement joins TRBV19 to TRBJ1-5; possible D gene TRBD1, 5 bases. From germline, CDR1 is LNHDA and CDR2 SQIVND (reference sequence). Trimming removed 6 bases from V and 3 bases from J, with 15 bases in between. The CDR3 is 15 amino acids. The CDR3 sequence is CASRWGEVNNQPQHF. The CDR3 DNA follows: TGTGCCAGTAGATGGGGGGAGGTGAACAATCAGCCCCAGCATTTT.

This clonotype has only a few counts. The chain links TRBV6-2 or TRBV6-3 to TRBJ1-3, with D possibly TRBD1 on 6 matching bases. The V end was cut by 7 bases, the J end by 0 bases, with 13 bases between. Germline CDR1 is MNHEY and CDR2 is SVGEGT. This CDR3 is built from 15 residues. CDR3 in amino acids: CASTPGQHSGNTIYF. In DNA, the CDR3 is TGTGCCAGCACCCCCGGACAGCACTCTGGAAACACCATATATTTT.

In its sample, this clonotype was seen many times. The chain joins TRBV3-1 to TRBJ2-7; tentative D call: TRBD1 (6 bases). The CDR3 extends over 14 amino acids. The V end lost 1 base, the J end lost 7 bases, and 14 bases lay between the germline ends. CDR1 and CDR2 (germline): LGHDT, YNNKEL (reference sequence). CDR3 DNA sequence: TGTGCCAGCAGCCAAGGCCGAGGGGGATGGGAGCAGTACTTC. Its translation is CASSQGRGGWEQYF.

This clonotype was seen more than once but under ten times. The V gene is TRBV5-6, the J gene TRBJ2-3; 8 bases align to TRBD1. Trimming cost V 1 base and J 2 bases; bases outside gene matches: 9. This CDR3 contains 17 residues. Germline CDR1 is SGHDT and CDR2 is YYEEEE. The CDR3 sequence: CASSLTAGQGFTDTQYF. The CDR3 bases are TGTGCCAGCAGCTTGACGGCAGGACAGGGCTTCACAGATACGCAGTATTTT. Full variable domain (outside the CDR3, taken from reference TRBV5-6 and TRBJ2-3): DAGVTQSPTHLIKTRGQQVTLRCSPKSGHDTVSWYQQALGQGPQFIFQYYEEEERQRGNFPDRFSGHQFPNYSSELNVNALLLGDSALYLCASSLTAGQGFTDTQYFGPGTRLTVL.

Only a few counts were recorded for this clonotype. The chain's CDR3 is CASSEGTGQGGYTF. The CDR3 DNA follows: TGCGCCAGCAGTGAGGGGACAGGGCAGGGTGGCTACACCTTC. The chain combines TRBV10-2 with TRBJ1-2, with 9 bases aligning to TRBD1. The CDR3 totals 14 residues. The J segment lost 7 bases and the V segment lost 2 bases, leaving 5 bases of the junction unmatched. Germline V gene sequence: CDR1 WSHSY, CDR2 SAAADI.

This clonotype was observed at least ten times. V and J are TRBV25-1 and TRBJ1-6; no clear D. The CDR3 has 12 residues. In germline, CDR1 is MGHDK, CDR2 SYGVNS. V shed 1 base and J shed 12 bases, with 7 bases lying between them. CDR3: CASSEFGLPLHF. Here the CDR3 DNA reads TGTGCCAGCAGTGAATTTGGCTTACCCCTCCACTTT.

V is TRBV2 and J is TRBJ2-5; 7 nucleotides match TRBD1. This CDR3 is 13 amino acids long. The V gene end was trimmed by 6 bases and the J gene end by 4 bases; junction bases not matched to a gene: 5. Per germline, CDR1 SNHLY and CDR2 FYNNEI. The CDR3 region is CASRTGYRETQYF. The CDR3 DNA reads TGTGCCAGCAGGACAGGGTACCGAGAGACCCAGTACTTC.

The rearrangement links TRBV5-5 to TRBJ1-2; D ambiguous. Germline V lookup: CDR1 SGHKS, CDR2 YYEKEE (reference sequence). This CDR3 spans 14 amino acids. V shed 1 base and J shed 6 bases, with 13 bases lying between them. In DNA, the CDR3 is TGTGCCAGCAGCTTGAACGGGAGAGTGGATGGCTACACCTTC. This encodes CASSLNGRVDGYTF. Drawing the rest from reference TRBV5-5 and TRBJ1-2, the complete variable domain is DAGVTQSPTHLIKTRGQQVTLRCSPISGHKSVSWYQQVLGQGPQFIFQYYEKEERGRGNFPDRFSARQFPNYSSELNVNALLLGDSALYLCASSLNGRVDGYTFGSGTRLTVV.